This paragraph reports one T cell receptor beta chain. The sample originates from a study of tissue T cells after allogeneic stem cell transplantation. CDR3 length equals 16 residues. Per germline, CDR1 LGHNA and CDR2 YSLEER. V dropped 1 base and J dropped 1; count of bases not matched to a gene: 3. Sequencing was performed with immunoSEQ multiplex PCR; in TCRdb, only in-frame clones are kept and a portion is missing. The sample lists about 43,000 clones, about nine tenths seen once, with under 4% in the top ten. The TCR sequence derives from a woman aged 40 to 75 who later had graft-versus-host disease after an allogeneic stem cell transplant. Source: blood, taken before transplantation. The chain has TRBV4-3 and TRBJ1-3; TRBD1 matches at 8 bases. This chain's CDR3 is CASSQARTGSGNTIYF. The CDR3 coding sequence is TGCGCCAGCAGCCAAGCGCGGACAGGGTCTGGAAACACCATATATTTT.